In this sample, the clone carrying this T cell receptor beta chain turned up once. Germline-derived CDR1 and CDR2 are MGHDK and SYGVNS. This CDR3 contains 13 residues. Deletions cut 5 bases from V and 4 bases from J, with 6 bases between. Profiled with immunoSEQ multiplex PCR; TCRdb holds only in-frame clones, not every one. Of roughly 230,000 clones listed, 70% to 90% were seen once; the top ten hold roughly 4%. This sample was included in a study of blood T cell repertoires in COVID-19. This chain links TRBV25-1 with TRBJ1-6; no clear D gene. The origin of this receptor is a man aged 45-65 years with acute or convalescent COVID-19. Sequencing was performed on peripheral blood. This chain's CDR3 is CASSSDYNSPLHF. In nucleotides, the CDR3 is TGTGCCAGCAGTTCAGATTATAATTCACCCCTCCACTTT.